This T cell receptor (beta chain) was recovered during a study of blood T cell repertoires in COVID-19. CDR3 length: 12 amino acids. V was trimmed by 3 bases and J by 17 bases, leaving 16 bases between them. Germline assignment: CDR1 MDHEN and CDR2 SYDVKM. TCRdb's copy holds only in-frame clones and misses some; the assay was immunoSEQ multiplex PCR. The sample shows a few hundred thousand clones, around 82% of them seen only once. The sample comprised PBMCs or T cells enriched from blood (not recorded which). The chain is built from TRBV28 and TRBJ1-4; D ambiguous. This clonotype was sampled from a middle-aged woman with acute COVID-19. The CDR3 sequence: CASSFSGSGSFF. The CDR3 region has the DNA TGTGCCAGCAGTTTTTCCGGGTCGGGATCCTTTTTT. The variable domain in full, completed from reference TRBV28 and TRBJ1-4, reads DVKVTQSSRYLVKRTGEKVFLECVQDMDHENMFWYRQDPGLGLRLIYFSYDVKMKEKGDIPEGYSVSREKKERFSLILESASTNQTSMYLCASSFSGSGSFFGSGTQLSVL.